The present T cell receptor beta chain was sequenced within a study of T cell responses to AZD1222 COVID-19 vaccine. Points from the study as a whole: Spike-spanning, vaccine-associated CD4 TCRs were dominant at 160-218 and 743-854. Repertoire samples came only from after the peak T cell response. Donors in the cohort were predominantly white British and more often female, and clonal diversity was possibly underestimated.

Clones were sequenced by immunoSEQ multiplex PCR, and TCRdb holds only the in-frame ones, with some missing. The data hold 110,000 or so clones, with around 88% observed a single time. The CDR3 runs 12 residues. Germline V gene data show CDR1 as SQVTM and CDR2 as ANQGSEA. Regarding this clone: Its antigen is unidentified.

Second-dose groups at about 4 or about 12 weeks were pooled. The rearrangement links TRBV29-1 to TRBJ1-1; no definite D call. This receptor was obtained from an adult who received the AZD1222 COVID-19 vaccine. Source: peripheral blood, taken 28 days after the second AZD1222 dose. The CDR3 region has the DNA TGCAGTGGACGAAACCCGGACACTGAAGCTTTCTTT. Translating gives CSGRNPDTEAFF.